The 32 T cell receptor beta chains in this list originate from one sample, sequenced in a study of CXCR3-negative and CXCR3-positive naive CD8 T cells. All TRB cDNA libraries came from 5' RACE performed with UMI labels. TCRdb reanalyzed the 5' RACE reads and collapses them to one entry per CDR3 protein, without DNA. The sample includes 75,000 to 100,000 distinct CDR3 sequences. The sequencing input was naive CXCR3- CD8+ T cells from blood. Subset: CD45RO-CCR7+CD27+CD95- naive CD8+ T cells lacking CXCR3 (TNR3-). These receptors were taken from a human donor in good health. Some clones in this sample may be carry-over from other donors' samples.

The chain is built from TRBV29-1 and TRBJ2-7; with no DNA, the TCRdb D assignment of TRBD1 cannot be verified. The CDR3 is 12 residues long. Germline CDR1 SQVTM, CDR2 ANQGSEA. The CDR3 sequence is CSVVGPNYEQYF.

The J gene is TRBJ2-7, the V gene TRBV5-1; the D gene TCRdb calls, TRBD2, cannot be checked with no DNA. CDR3 size: 18 residues. Germline CDR1 is SGHRS and CDR2 is YFSETQ. The CDR3 sequence is CASSIGLAGGGRGSEQYF. The variable domain in full, with the rest retrieved from reference TRBV5-1 and TRBJ2-7, is KAGVTQTPRYLIKTRGQQVTLSCSPISGHRSVSWYQQTPGQGLQFLFEYFSETQRNKGNFPGRFSGRQFSNSRSEMNVSTLELGDSALYLCASSIGLAGGGRGSEQYFGPGTRLTVT.

V is TRBV2 and J is TRBJ2-7; the D call of TRBD1 rests on TCRdb alone, since no DNA is present to check it. CDR3 length: 15 residues. Germline assignment: CDR1 SNHLY and CDR2 FYNNEI. CDR3 residues: CASSDPRWRAYEQYF.

The chain couples TRBV11-2 to TRBJ2-7; the TCRdb D gene call, TRBD1, has no DNA to confirm it. This CDR3 region has 17 residues. Per germline, CDR1 SGHAT and CDR2 FQNNGV. CDR3 region: CASSLGALGGGSHEQYF.

The V call is TRBV6-4, the J call TRBJ2-1; as DNA is missing, the TRBD1 call by TCRdb cannot be tested. The CDR3 is 15 residues long. The V gene's germline CDR1 is MRHNA and CDR2 SNTAGT. CDR3 sequence: CASSDSGGGFNEQFF.

The V gene is TRBV5-4, the J gene TRBJ1-1. Germline values: CDR1 SGHNT, CDR2 YYREEE (reference sequence). The CDR3 runs to 12 residues. CDR3: CASSWDRTQAFF.

The chain couples TRBV27 to TRBJ2-1; the TCRdb call, TRBD2, lacks DNA for checking. Germline CDR1 and CDR2: MNHEY and SMNVEV (reference sequence). The CDR3 extends over 15 amino acids. The CDR3 sequence is CASRTTSVGYNEQFF.

The chain couples TRBV29-1 to TRBJ2-7; TCRdb picks TRBD1, but there is no DNA to check that call. Germline V gene lookup returns CDR1 SQVTM and CDR2 ANQGSEA. There are 14 residues in the CDR3. This CDR3 reads CSVEDLRGYYEQYF.

The rearrangement joins TRBV10-3 to TRBJ2-7; TCRdb proposes TRBD1, but this gene call is untestable without DNA. The CDR3 is 15 amino acids. Per germline, CDR1 ENHRY and CDR2 SYGVKD. The CDR3 reads CAISEAPGQAYEQYF.

The chain carries TRBV29-1 and TRBJ2-3; TCRdb calls TRBD1, which cannot be checked without DNA. The germline gives CDR1 SQVTM, CDR2 ANQGSEA. This CDR3 contains 12 residues. CDR3 loop: CSGFYRGDTQYF.

The genes are TRBV12-3 or TRBV12-4 and TRBJ1-1. The CDR3 runs to 14 residues. CDR3 residues: CASRLGGLNTEAFF.

The rearrangement joins TRBV29-1 to TRBJ2-1; TCRdb's D gene call, TRBD1, goes unchecked for lack of DNA. Per germline, CDR1 SQVTM and CDR2 ANQGSEA. The CDR3 is 16 amino acids. CDR3 protein: CSVGVPTGRSPHEQFF.

This chain links TRBV29-1 with TRBJ2-1; TCRdb proposes TRBD1, but this gene call is untestable without DNA. The germline V gene encodes CDR1 SQVTM and CDR2 ANQGSEA. The length of the CDR3 is 15 residues. CDR3 in amino acids: CSVLSGQGLFNEQFF.

The chain links TRBV20-1 to TRBJ2-1. This CDR3 spans 13 amino acids. Per germline, CDR1 DFQATT and CDR2 SNEGSKA (reference sequence). CDR3 amino acids: CSARQATYNEQFF.

The chain employs TRBV29-1 and TRBJ2-3. Germline assignment: CDR1 SQVTM and CDR2 ANQGSEA. This CDR3 spans 13 amino acids. The CDR3 sequence is CSVDGLSTDTQYF.

The CDR3: CASSFGQAYEQYF. The chain joins TRBV5-4 to TRBJ2-7. The CDR3 is 13 amino acids. Germline CDR1 reads SGHNT; CDR2 reads YYREEE (reference sequence).

The V and J genes are TRBV23-1 and TRBJ2-1; TCRdb gives TRBD1 as the D gene, but with no DNA this cannot be confirmed. TRBV23-1 is reported as an ORF; its role is uncertain. CDR3 length: 18 amino acids. The CDR3 sequence: CASSQSTGGQGSYNEQFF.

The chain recombines TRBV29-1 with TRBJ2-7; the D gene TCRdb calls, TRBD1, cannot be checked with no DNA. This CDR3 has 12 amino acids. Germline values: CDR1 SQVTM, CDR2 ANQGSEA. The chain's CDR3 is CSGGQSTYEQYF.

This sequence joins TRBV6-5 and TRBJ2-7; TCRdb reports TRBD1, a call that lacks DNA to check it against. Germline V CDR1 and CDR2: MNHEY, SVGAGI. The CDR3 extends over 16 amino acids. This CDR3 is CASSLNPGTAAYEQYF.

This chain uses TRBV2 with TRBJ1-1; as DNA is missing, the TRBD1 call by TCRdb cannot be tested. This CDR3 contains 13 residues. Looked up from germline, CDR1 is SNHLY and CDR2 is FYNNEI. The CDR3 region is CASTTPGRGEAFF.

V usage is TRBV28 and J usage is TRBJ2-1. Germline CDR1 and CDR2: MDHEN and SYDVKM. This CDR3 region has 12 residues. The CDR3 here is CASSFLGGEQFF.

This chain links TRBV10-1 with TRBJ2-7; the D call of TRBD2 rests on TCRdb alone, since no DNA is present to check it. The length of the CDR3 is 15 residues. Germline loops: CDR1 WNHNN, CDR2 SYGVQD (reference sequence). Here the CDR3 reads CASSEQRDLTYEQYF.

The gene calls are TRBV15 and TRBJ2-2; with no DNA, the TCRdb D assignment of TRBD1 cannot be verified. The length of the CDR3 is 17 residues. Looked up from germline, CDR1 is LNHNV and CDR2 is YYDKDF (reference sequence). The CDR3 sequence: CATSSPPGTDLNGELFF.

This sequence joins TRBV14 and TRBJ1-1; TCRdb calls TRBD1, which cannot be checked without DNA. Germline V lookup: CDR1 SGHDN, CDR2 FVKESK. The CDR3 totals 15 residues. The CDR3 spells CASSQDRRTGPEAFF.

The J gene is TRBJ1-5, the V gene TRBV4-2. Germline CDR1 LGHNA, CDR2 YNFKEQ. The CDR3 spans 13 residues. CDR3 sequence: CASSQERPQPQHF.

The chain couples TRBV28 to TRBJ2-7; the TRBD1 assignment by TCRdb is unverifiable without DNA. The CDR3 consists of 15 residues. Germline V gene lookup returns CDR1 MDHEN and CDR2 SYDVKM. CDR3 loop: CASSKPGQGAHEQYF.

The chain combines TRBV29-1 with TRBJ2-3; TCRdb picks TRBD2, but there is no DNA to check that call. The CDR3 consists of 12 residues. Germline-derived CDR1 and CDR2 are SQVTM and ANQGSEA. CDR3 in amino acids: CSVEDPAGAQYF.

The chain is built from TRBV9 and TRBJ1-2; TCRdb picks TRBD1, but there is no DNA to check that call. CDR1 SGDLS and CDR2 YYNGEE come from the germline V gene. The CDR3 covers 16 residues. Here the CDR3 reads CASSGTSLTGNYGYTF.

This chain connects TRBV3-1 to TRBJ2-2; the TRBD1 assignment by TCRdb is unverifiable without DNA. The CDR3 has 16 residues. The germline V gene has CDR1 LGHDT and CDR2 YNNKEL (reference sequence). CDR3 protein: CASRTLKQGATGELFF.

The rearrangement uses TRBV11-2 and TRBJ1-1. Looked up from germline, CDR1 is SGHAT and CDR2 is FQNNGV. The CDR3 contains 15 residues. CDR3 amino acids: CASSLVGGPNTEAFF.

This chain uses TRBV5-1 with TRBJ1-1; the TCRdb call, TRBD1, lacks DNA for checking. The CDR3 has 15 amino acids. Germline V lookup: CDR1 SGHRS, CDR2 YFSETQ. Here the CDR3 reads CASTPGQGAMTEAFF.

The chain couples TRBV20-1 to TRBJ2-5; lacking DNA, the TRBD2 call made by TCRdb goes unchecked. The germline CDR1 and CDR2 sequences are DFQATT and SNEGSKA (reference sequence). This CDR3 region has 15 residues. The CDR3 here is CSARTSGRREETQYF.